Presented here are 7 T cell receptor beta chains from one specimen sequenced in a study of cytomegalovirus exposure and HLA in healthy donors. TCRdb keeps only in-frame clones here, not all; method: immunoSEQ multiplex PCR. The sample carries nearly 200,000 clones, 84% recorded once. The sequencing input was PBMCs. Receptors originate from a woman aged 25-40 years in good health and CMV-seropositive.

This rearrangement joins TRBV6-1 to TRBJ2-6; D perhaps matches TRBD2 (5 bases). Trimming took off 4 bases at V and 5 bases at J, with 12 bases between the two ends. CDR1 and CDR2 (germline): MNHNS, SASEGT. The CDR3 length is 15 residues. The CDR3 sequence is CASSGLGARANVLTF. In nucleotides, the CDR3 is TGTGCCAGCAGTGGGCTGGGAGCGCGGGCCAACGTCCTGACTTTC.

CDR3 sequence: CASSIVAGDTEAFF. In DNA, the CDR3 is TGTGCCAGTAGTATTGTGGCAGGGGACACTGAAGCTTTCTTT. The V gene is TRBV19, the J gene TRBJ1-1; D may be TRBD1 (6 bases). In germline, CDR1 is LNHDA, CDR2 SQIVND (reference sequence). V was cut by 3 bases and J by 3 bases, with 11 bases left in between. CDR3 length: 14 residues.

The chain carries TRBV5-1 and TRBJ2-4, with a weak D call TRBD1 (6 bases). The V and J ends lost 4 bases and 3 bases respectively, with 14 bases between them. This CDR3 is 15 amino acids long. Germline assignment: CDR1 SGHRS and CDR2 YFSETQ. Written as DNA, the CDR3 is TGCGCCAGCAGCCGTAACCGGGACAACAAAAACATTCAGTACTTC. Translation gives CASSRNRDNKNIQYF.

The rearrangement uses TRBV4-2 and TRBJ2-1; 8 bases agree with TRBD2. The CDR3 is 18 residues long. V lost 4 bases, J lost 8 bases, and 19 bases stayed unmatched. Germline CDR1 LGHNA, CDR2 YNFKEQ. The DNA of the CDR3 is TGTGCCAGCAGCCTACACCCTGTTAGCGGGACGAAGTTCGATGAGCAGTTCTTC. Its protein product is CASSLHPVSGTKFDEQFF.

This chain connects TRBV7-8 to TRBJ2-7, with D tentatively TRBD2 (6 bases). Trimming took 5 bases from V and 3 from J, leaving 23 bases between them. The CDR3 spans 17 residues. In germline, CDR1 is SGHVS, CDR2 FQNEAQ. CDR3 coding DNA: TGTGCCAGCAGCAGAGATAGGTTTCGGGAGTTCGGCTACGAGCAGTACTTC. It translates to CASSRDRFREFGYEQYF.

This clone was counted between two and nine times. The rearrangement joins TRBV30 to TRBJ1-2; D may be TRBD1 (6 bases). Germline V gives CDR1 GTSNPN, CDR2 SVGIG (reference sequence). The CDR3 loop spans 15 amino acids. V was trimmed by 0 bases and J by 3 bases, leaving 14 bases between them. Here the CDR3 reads CAWSVGQGMHYGYTF. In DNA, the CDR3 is TGTGCCTGGAGTGTAGGTCAGGGGATGCACTATGGCTACACCTTC.

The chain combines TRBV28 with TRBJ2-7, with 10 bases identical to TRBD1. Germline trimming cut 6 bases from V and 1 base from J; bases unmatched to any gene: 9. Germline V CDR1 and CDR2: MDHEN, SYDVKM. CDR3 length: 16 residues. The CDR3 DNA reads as TGTGCCAGCAGGACAGGGGGCCTAGTCGCGTCCTACGAGCAGTACTTC. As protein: CASRTGGLVASYEQYF.